This T cell receptor beta chain was sequenced during a study of cytomegalovirus exposure and HLA in healthy donors. Background on the study: There were 75 million to 95 million unique TCRs (from HLA-typed donors) in an early data release. Broader study findings: A later analysis, which compared TCR beta chains of equal frequency, found the HLA-associated ones more clonally expanded.

A word on this clone: The antigen remains undetermined.

PCR involved 60 Vbeta and 13 Jbeta primers. In the study's own analysis: Roughly 11 million shared chains were among the about 80 million unique TCR beta chains that a later analysis counted. Profiling relied on immunoSEQ multiplex PCR, and the TCRdb table lists in-frame clones only, not all of them. From that table come the V and J calls and clone size; the DNA was used to work out D and trimming. Among some 170,000 clones listed, 72% were seen once. The CDR3 extends over 15 amino acids. J gave up 2 bases and V 5 bases, and 5 bases lay outside the gene matches. Germline CDR1 reads SGHTA; CDR2 reads FQGTGA.

Sequenced input: PBMCs. The sequence was obtained from a human donor in good health. The rearrangement uses TRBV7-3 and TRBJ1-2, with 10 bases matching TRBD1. In DNA form, the CDR3 reads TGTGCCAGCAGCACCGGGACAGGGGACAACTATGGCTACACCTTC. The encoded protein is CASSTGTGDNYGYTF.